This TCR beta chain was profiled in a study of tumor-infiltrating lymphocytes in glioblastoma multiforme. This clonotype rates as medium-sized. The CDR3 extends over 12 amino acids. Trimming stripped 3 bases from V and 7 bases from J, with 10 bases between. Three nested ARM-PCR rounds with V-beta and C-beta primers built TCRB libraries. TCRdb used MiXCR to reprocess the multiplex PCR reads, holding one entry per CDR3 protein. Seen here are over 10,000 distinct CDR3 sequences, approximately 72% observed once, and the top ten hold 29%. The chain joins TRBV12-3 or TRBV12-4 to TRBJ2-7; D is unresolved. The source material was brain tumor tissue. This TCR was recovered from a male donor with glioblastoma. The CDR3 DNA reads TGTGCCAGCAGTTTTAGGGTTCGGGAGCAGTACTTC. Amino acid sequence: CASSFRVREQYF.